This T cell receptor beta chain was identified in a study of T cell responses to AZD1222 COVID-19 vaccine. Trimming took 3 bases from V and 2 from J; bases not matched to a gene: 7. CDR1 is LNHDA, CDR2 SQIVND, per germline (reference sequence). This CDR3 comprises 15 residues. The table came from immunoSEQ multiplex PCR; TCRdb's copy has only in-frame clones and leaves some out. The profile shows approximately 94,000 clones, around 87% of them singletons. Details on this clone: The target antigen is unknown.

Study observations and caveats: No repertoire was sampled before or during the peak T cell response, only after it. Seropositive status at baseline applied to only six AZD1222 recipients. Clonal diversity was possibly underestimated; the donors were predominantly white British and more often female. Dominant at 160-218 and 743-854, vaccine-associated CD4 TCRs also spanned spike.

This TCR was sampled from an adult in good health. The rearrangement uses TRBV19 and TRBJ2-7, with 7 bases fitting TRBD2. Sequenced material: peripheral blood, taken on day 0 of AZD1222 vaccination. CDR3 sequence reads: CASSIGGSGAYEQYF. In DNA form, the CDR3 reads TGTGCCAGTAGTATTGGAGGAAGCGGGGCCTACGAGCAGTACTTC.